The present entry profiles one TCR beta chain with its context. These data come from a study of spatial heterogeneity in lung cancer. Stated time point: blood at routine non-recurrence follow-up after resection. TCRdb fed the 5' RACE reads into MiXCR, producing one record per CDR3 protein. The sample holds around 10,000 distinct CDR3 sequences, about 20% seen once. V lost 0 bases and J lost 0, with 10 bases in between. Germline V gene sequence: CDR1 MNHEY, CDR2 SVGEGT. The CDR3 length is 16 residues. Sample: PBMCs, taken at follow-up. The chain joins TRBV6-2 or TRBV6-3 to TRBJ2-3; D gene uncertain. This TCR was sampled from a male donor with early-stage non-small cell lung cancer. The CDR3: CASSYSATPSTDTQYF. The DNA for the CDR3 is TGTGCCAGCAGTTACTCGGCGACCCCCAGCACAGATACGCAGTATTTT.